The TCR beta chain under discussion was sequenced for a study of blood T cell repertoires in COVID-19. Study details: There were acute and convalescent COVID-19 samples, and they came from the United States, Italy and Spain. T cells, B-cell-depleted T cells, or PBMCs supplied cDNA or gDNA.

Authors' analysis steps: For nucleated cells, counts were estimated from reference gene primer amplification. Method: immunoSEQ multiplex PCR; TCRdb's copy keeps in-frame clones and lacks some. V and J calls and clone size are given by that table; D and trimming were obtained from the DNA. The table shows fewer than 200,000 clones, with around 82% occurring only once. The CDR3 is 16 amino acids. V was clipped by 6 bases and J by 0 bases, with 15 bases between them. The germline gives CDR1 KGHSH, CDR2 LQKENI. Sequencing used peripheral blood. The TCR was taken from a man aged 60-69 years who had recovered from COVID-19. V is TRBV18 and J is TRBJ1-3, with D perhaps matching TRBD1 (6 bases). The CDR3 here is CASSPQDSSSGNTIYF. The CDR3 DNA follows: TGTGCCAGCTCTCCGCAGGACAGCAGCTCTGGAAACACCATATATTTT.